A single sample is the source of the 8 T cell receptor beta chains below, sequenced in a study of radiotherapy plus CTLA-4 blockade in lung cancer (dated by TCRdb to 2017 to 2018). Library preparation employed the immunoSEQ multiplex PCR assay. Drawn from immuneACCESS, this table holds only the in-frame rearrangements with V and J called that TCRdb kept. Clones are partly lost; checked studies trace under half to an unresolved V gene and leave the rest unexplained. This sample has about 36,000 clones in its table, and around 70% of those were observed once. The biggest ten clones account for about 11% of the sample. Sequenced material: peripheral blood, taken from a patient treated with radiotherapy plus ipilimumab. The receptor source for this set is a human donor with non-small cell lung cancer who had stable disease on radiotherapy plus ipilimumab.

On this clone itself: Other DNA sequences from this sample encode an identical CDR3 as well. The V call is TRBV5-6, the J call TRBJ1-2; 11 bases are a match to TRBD1. V shed 4 bases and J 8 bases; nucleotides not matched to a gene: 7. CDR3 length: 14 amino acids. Germline V gives CDR1 SGHDT, CDR2 YYEEEE. CDR3 sequence reads: CASSPDRGRGGYTF. CDR3 coding DNA: TGTGCCAGCAGCCCGGACAGGGGGCGCGGCGGCTACACCTTC.

V and J are TRBV9 and TRBJ2-3; 7 bases agree with TRBD2. The V segment lost 0 bases and the J segment 6 bases; nucleotides outside the gene matches: 4. The CDR3 spans 14 residues. The germline CDR1 and CDR2 sequences are SGDLS and YYNGEE. CDR3 DNA sequence: TGTGCCAGCAGCGTAGGGCGGGGGATGGATACGCAGTATTTT. Translation: CASSVGRGMDTQYF.

This clone has a handful of counts. The chain joins TRBV25-1 to TRBJ1-2; D call uncertain. CDR1 MGHDK and CDR2 SYGVNS come from the germline V gene. V was shortened by 3 bases and J by 5 bases, with 13 bases between the two germline ends. The CDR3 is 14 amino acids. Here the CDR3 DNA reads TGTGCCAGCAGTGATCTTACGTCGGGGTATGGCTACACCTTC. Protein sequence: CASSDLTSGYGYTF.

J is TRBJ1-4 and V is TRBV19; D gene ambiguous. This CDR3 is built from 14 residues. CDR1 is LNHDA and CDR2 is SQIVND in the germline V gene (reference sequence). Trimming took off 7 bases at V and 2 bases at J, with 11 bases between the two ends. This CDR3 is CASKKQVTNEKLFF. DNA of the CDR3: TGTGCCAGTAAGAAGCAAGTGACTAATGAAAAACTGTTTTTT.

This clone was observed a handful of times. J is TRBJ1-2 and V is TRBV21-1; the table names TRBD1, a call not compared with the DNA. TRBV21-1 is listed as a pseudogene. The CDR3 is made up of 11 amino acids. CDR3 bases: TGTGCCAGCAGCGGCCGGGACAGAGGCACCTTC. It translates to CASSGRDRGTF.

This clone showed up just once. This chain uses TRBV7-2 with TRBJ2-5; 7 bases line up with TRBD2. J gave up 1 base and V 4 bases, and 6 bases lay outside the gene matches. The CDR3 length is 15 residues. Germline CDR1 and CDR2: SGHTA and FQGNSA. The CDR3 DNA follows: TGTGCCAGCAGCTCCCAACTAGCGCGCCAAGAGACCCAGTACTTC. Translating it yields CASSSQLARQETQYF. Drawing the rest from reference TRBV7-2 and TRBJ2-5, the complete variable domain is GAGVSQSPSNKVTEKGKDVELRCDPISGHTALYWYRQSLGQGLEFLIYFQGNSAPDKSGLPSDRFSAERTGGSVSTLTIQRTQQEDSAVYLCASSSQLARQETQYFGPGTRLLVL.

This chain connects TRBV30 to TRBJ1-1; possibly TRBD1 for D (5 bases). Germline V gives CDR1 GTSNPN, CDR2 SVGIG (reference sequence). V shed 1 base and J shed 4 bases, with 16 bases lying between them. This CDR3 is built from 15 residues. CDR3 amino acids: CAWSGGGQGSTEAFF. The CDR3 DNA is TGTGCCTGGAGTGGGGGTGGGCAGGGTAGCACTGAAGCTTTCTTT.

V is TRBV18 and J is TRBJ2-3; D call uncertain. Trimming took 3 bases from V and 2 from J, leaving 3 bases between them. Germline CDR1 and CDR2: KGHSH and LQKENI. CDR3 length: 12 residues. CDR3 DNA sequence: TGTGCCAGCTCACCCTTCACAGATACGCAGTATTTT. Translated, it gives CASSPFTDTQYF.